Sequencing of this T cell receptor (beta chain) was carried out in a study of shared clonotypes between healthy human individuals. Study-level findings and limits: There were few donors, and this limited the genetic and exposure-history diversity represented.

The CDR3 totals 15 residues. The V gene lost 1 base and the J gene lost 11 bases, with 20 bases spanning the gap. In germline, CDR1 is LGHNT, CDR2 FRNRAP. Sequenced by immunoSEQ multiplex PCR; TCRdb stores in-frame clones only, minus some. The sample lists about 2.4 million clones, roughly 93% seen once, with 0.35% to 0.45% in the top ten. As to this clone: Its target is not known.

Every donor, a Caucasian adult, lived in Nashville, Tennessee. The sample was naive CD4+ T cells from PBMCs. Subset described: CD45RA+ positively selected. The V gene is TRBV12-5, the J gene TRBJ1-1; a possible D gene is TRBD1 (5 bases). The clonotype was recovered from a man between 18 and 35 years old in good health. Some clones in this sample may be carry-over from other donors' samples. The CDR3 spells CASGLGTPDTSFAFF. DNA for the CDR3: TGTGCTAGTGGTTTGGGAACTCCGGACACAAGCTTCGCTTTCTTT.